The 12 T cell receptor beta chains given below trace back to one sample, sequenced in a study of identifying expanded T cells in peripheral blood. Measured with immunoSEQ multiplex PCR; TCRdb has only the in-frame clones, and not every one. The sample carries 95,000 to 100,000 clones, around 88% recorded once. Sequencing was carried out using blood. Receptors were obtained from a person aged 18 to 75 in good health.

This chain joins TRBV5-4 and TRBJ1-5; weak D call: TRBD1 (5 bases). The V gene lost 6 bases and the J gene lost 2 bases, with 12 bases spanning the gap. The CDR3 totals 14 residues. Germline CDR1 SGHNT, CDR2 YYREEE (reference sequence). The CDR3 sequence: CASTKWGGNQPQHF. CDR3 sequence (DNA): TGTGCCAGCACCAAGTGGGGCGGCAATCAGCCCCAGCATTTT.

The chain carries TRBV2 and TRBJ2-5, with D possibly TRBD1 on 6 matching bases. V shed 5 bases and J shed 2 bases, with 12 bases lying between them. CDR1 is SNHLY, CDR2 FYNNEI, per germline. The CDR3 is made up of 14 amino acids. The DNA of the CDR3 is TGTGCCAGCAGTTTGAGGACAGCACAAGAGACCCAGTACTTC. This gives the protein CASSLRTAQETQYF.

The chain couples TRBV5-1 to TRBJ1-4; D possibly corresponds to TRBD1 (5 bases). The CDR3 covers 14 residues. Trimming took 7 bases from V and 2 from J, leaving 12 bases between them. Germline V gives CDR1 SGHRS, CDR2 YFSETQ. This chain's CDR3 is CASSKGQTNEKLFF. The CDR3 nucleotides read TGCGCCAGCTCTAAGGGGCAGACTAATGAAAAACTGTTTTTT.

This clone has just one count. The chain uses TRBV6-5 and TRBJ1-3, with D hard to call. The CDR3 is 13 amino acids. The V gene's germline CDR1 is MNHEY and CDR2 SVGAGI. V dropped 6 bases and J dropped 2 bases, with 8 bases sitting between them. The CDR3 bases are TGTGCCAGCAGGGTGGATCCTGGAAACACCATATATTTT. This gives the protein CASRVDPGNTIYF.

The chain has TRBV9 and TRBJ2-5; D may correspond to TRBD1 or TRBD2 (6 bases each). The CDR3 is 14 residues long. The V end was cut by 0 bases, the J end by 4 bases, with 10 bases between. Germline V lookup: CDR1 SGDLS, CDR2 YYNGEE. The CDR3 coding sequence is TGTGCCAGCAGCGTAGACGGGGGCACAGAGACCCAGTACTTC. This sequence encodes CASSVDGGTETQYF. Full variable domain (remainder filled in from reference TRBV9 and TRBJ2-5): DSGVTQTPKHLITATGQRVTLRCSPRSGDLSVYWYQQSLDQGLQFLIQYYNGEERAKGNILERFSAQQFPDLHSELNLSSLELGDSALYFCASSVDGGTETQYFGPGTRLLVL.

The V gene is TRBV2, the J gene TRBJ2-5, with D possibly matching TRBD2 (6 bases). V lost 5 bases, J lost 1 base, and 14 bases lay in between. The CDR3 consists of 15 residues. CDR1 is SNHLY and CDR2 is FYNNEI in the germline V gene. In DNA form, the CDR3 reads TGTGCCAGCAGTTCGATGGGGGGAAGCCAAGAGACCCAGTACTTC. This sequence encodes CASSSMGGSQETQYF.

As DNA, the CDR3 is TGTGCCAGCAGGACAAATTCACCCCTCCACTTT. It codes for CASRTNSPLHF. This chain uses TRBV6-5 with TRBJ1-6; D call uncertain. The germline V and J ends were trimmed by 6 bases and 7 bases, with 4 bases remaining between them. This CDR3 has 11 amino acids. The germline V gene encodes CDR1 MNHEY and CDR2 SVGAGI.

The rearrangement links TRBV7-2 to TRBJ2-7, with D uncertain. Germline V gives CDR1 SGHTA, CDR2 FQGNSA. The length of the CDR3 is 11 residues. Trimming shortened V by 5 bases and J by 0 bases, and 2 bases separated the two germline ends. The CDR3 coding sequence is TGTGCCAGCAGCCTCTCCTACGAGCAGTACTTC. Its protein is CASSLSYEQYF.

This clone was observed a single time. CDR3 sequence: CASSLVGERLVQFF. The CDR3 region has the DNA TGTGCCAGCAGCTTGGTAGGGGAGCGACTAGTCCAGTTCTTC. The chain combines TRBV5-5 with TRBJ2-1; D is possibly TRBD2 (6 bases). This CDR3 is 14 amino acids long. Between the trimmed V and J ends, which lost 0 bases and 13 bases, there was a span of 17 bases. Per germline, CDR1 SGHKS and CDR2 YYEKEE (reference sequence).

The chain is built from TRBV10-2 and TRBJ2-7; no clear D. Germline CDR1 reads WSHSY; CDR2 reads SAAADI. Between the trimmed V and J ends, which lost 3 bases and 7 bases, there was a span of 7 bases. This CDR3 is built from 11 residues. Written as DNA, the CDR3 is TGCGCCAGCAGTGAACTCGCAGAGCAGTACTTC. Encoded protein: CASSELAEQYF.

This sequence joins TRBV7-9 and TRBJ2-7, with TRBD1 matching over 8 bases. Trimming removed 5 bases from V and 0 bases from J; junction bases left unmatched: 12. The CDR3 is 17 residues long. Per germline, CDR1 SEHNR and CDR2 FQNEAQ (reference sequence). The CDR3 nucleotides read TGTGCCAGCAGCCCCACCCAGACAGGGGCCTTCTCCTACGAGCAGTACTTC. Amino acids: CASSPTQTGAFSYEQYF.

This chain joins TRBV19 and TRBJ1-6, with no clear D. Deletions cut 11 bases from V and 12 bases from J, with 20 bases between. The CDR3 totals 13 residues. Per germline, CDR1 LNHDA and CDR2 SQIVND (reference sequence). The CDR3 DNA reads as TGTGCCTCCCAACCCGGGTCTGGTGGACCCCTCCACTTT. This encodes CASQPGSGGPLHF.